This T cell receptor (beta chain) was profiled in a study of blood T cell repertoires in COVID-19. Background on the study: COVID-19 samples from acute and convalescent phases originated in the United States, Italy and Spain.

Source study methods: By means of reference gene primer amplification, nucleated cell counts were estimated. Repertoires were generated with immunoSEQ multiplex PCR, while TCRdb's copy carries only in-frame clones and drops some. V, J and clone size are taken as reported in that table, and D and trimming were inferred from the DNA itself. The top ten clones hold 2.5% to 3.5% of a sample with just over 350,000 clones, less than 90% of them seen once. Clinical history reported by participants formed the basis on which cohorts were assigned. The TCR sequence derives from a woman aged 25 to 39 who had recovered from COVID-19. Sequencing was done on a sample of PBMCs or T cells enriched from blood (not recorded which).

The CDR3: CASSLEDYSYNEQFF. As DNA, the CDR3 is TGTGCCAGCTCCCTCGAGGATTACTCCTACAATGAGCAGTTCTTC. J is TRBJ2-1 and V is TRBV18, with D unclear. The V and J ends lost 6 bases and 0 bases respectively, with 12 bases between them. There are 15 residues in the CDR3. The germline CDR1 and CDR2 sequences are KGHSH and LQKENI.